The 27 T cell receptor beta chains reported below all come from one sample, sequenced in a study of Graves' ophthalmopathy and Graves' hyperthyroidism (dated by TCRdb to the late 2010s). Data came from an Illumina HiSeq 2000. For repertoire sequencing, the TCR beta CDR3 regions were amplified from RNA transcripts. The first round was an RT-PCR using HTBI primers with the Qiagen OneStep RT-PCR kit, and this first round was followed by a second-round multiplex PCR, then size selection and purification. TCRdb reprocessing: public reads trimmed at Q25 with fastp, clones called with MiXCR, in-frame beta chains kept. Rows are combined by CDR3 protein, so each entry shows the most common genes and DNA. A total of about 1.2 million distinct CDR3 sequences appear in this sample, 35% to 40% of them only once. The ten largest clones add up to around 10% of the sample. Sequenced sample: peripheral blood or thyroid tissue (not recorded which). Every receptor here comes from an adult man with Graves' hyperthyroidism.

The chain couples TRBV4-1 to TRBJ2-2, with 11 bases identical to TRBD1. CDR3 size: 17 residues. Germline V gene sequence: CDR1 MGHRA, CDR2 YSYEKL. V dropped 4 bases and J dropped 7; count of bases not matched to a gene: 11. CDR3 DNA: TGCGCCAGCAGCCCCAAGGAGGACAGGGGGCCCGTCGGGGAGCTGTTTTTT. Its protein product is CASSPKEDRGPVGELFF.

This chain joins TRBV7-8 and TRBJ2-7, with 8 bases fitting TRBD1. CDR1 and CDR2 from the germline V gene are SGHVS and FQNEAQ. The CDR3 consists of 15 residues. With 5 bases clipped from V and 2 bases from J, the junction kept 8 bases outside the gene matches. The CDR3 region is CASSVDRVLAYEQYF. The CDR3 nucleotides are TGTGCCAGCAGCGTGGACAGGGTTCTAGCCTACGAGCAGTACTTC. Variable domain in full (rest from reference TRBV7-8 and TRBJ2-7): GAGVSQSPRYKVAKRGQDVALRCDPISGHVSLFWYQQALGQGPEFLTYFQNEAQLDKSGLPSDRFFAERPEGSVSTLKIQRTQQEDSAVYLCASSVDRVLAYEQYFGPGTRLTVT.

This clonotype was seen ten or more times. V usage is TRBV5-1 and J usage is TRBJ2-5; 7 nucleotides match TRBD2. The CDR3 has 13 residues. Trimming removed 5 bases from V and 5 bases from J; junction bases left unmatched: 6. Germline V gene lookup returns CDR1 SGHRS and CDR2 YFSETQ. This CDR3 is CASRREVGETQYF. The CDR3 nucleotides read TGCGCCAGCAGACGGGAGGTTGGGGAGACCCAGTACTTC.

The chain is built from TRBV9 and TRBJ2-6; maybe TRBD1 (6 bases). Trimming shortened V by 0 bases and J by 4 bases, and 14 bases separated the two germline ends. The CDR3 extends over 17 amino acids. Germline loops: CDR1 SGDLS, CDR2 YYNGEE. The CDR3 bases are TGTGCCAGCAGCGTAGATCTTTCGGGGACAGGGGCCAACGTCCTGACTTTC. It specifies CASSVDLSGTGANVLTF.

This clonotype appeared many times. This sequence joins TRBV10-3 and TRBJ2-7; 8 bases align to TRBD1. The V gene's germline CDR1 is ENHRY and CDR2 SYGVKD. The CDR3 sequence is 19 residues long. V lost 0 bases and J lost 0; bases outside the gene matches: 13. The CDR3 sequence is CAISESENWTGPSSYEQYF. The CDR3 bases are TGTGCCATCAGTGAGTCCGAGAATTGGACAGGGCCTAGCTCCTACGAGCAGTACTTC.

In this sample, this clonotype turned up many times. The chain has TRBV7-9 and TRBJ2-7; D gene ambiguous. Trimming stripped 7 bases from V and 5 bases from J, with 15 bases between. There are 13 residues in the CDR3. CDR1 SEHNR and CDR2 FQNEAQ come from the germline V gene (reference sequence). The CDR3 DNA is TGTGCCAGCACACCCGACCTTACCCACGAGCAGTACTTC. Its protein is CASTPDLTHEQYF.

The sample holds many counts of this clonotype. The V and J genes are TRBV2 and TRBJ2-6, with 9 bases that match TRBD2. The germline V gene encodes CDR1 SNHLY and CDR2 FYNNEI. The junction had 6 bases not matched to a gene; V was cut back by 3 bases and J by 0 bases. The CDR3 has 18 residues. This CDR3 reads CASSDPAGGDSGANVLTF. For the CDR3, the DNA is TGTGCCAGCAGTGACCCAGCGGGGGGTGACTCTGGGGCCAACGTCCTGACTTTC.

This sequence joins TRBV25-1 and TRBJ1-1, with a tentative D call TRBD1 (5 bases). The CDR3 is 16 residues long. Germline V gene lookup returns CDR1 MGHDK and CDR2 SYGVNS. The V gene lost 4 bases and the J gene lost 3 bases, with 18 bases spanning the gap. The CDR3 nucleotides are TGTGCCAGCAGTGCTCTTGGGGGGGGTTCGGACACTGAAGCTTTCTTT. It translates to CASSALGGGSDTEAFF.

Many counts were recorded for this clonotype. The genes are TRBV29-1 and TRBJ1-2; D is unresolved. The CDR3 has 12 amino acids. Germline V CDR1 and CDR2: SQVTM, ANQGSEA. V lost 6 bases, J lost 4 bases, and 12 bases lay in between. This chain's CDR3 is CSVPRHAYGYTF. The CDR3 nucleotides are TGCAGCGTGCCTCGGCACGCCTATGGCTACACCTTC. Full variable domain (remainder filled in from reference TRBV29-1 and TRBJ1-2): SAVISQKPSRDICQRGTSLTIQCQVDSQVTMMFWYRQQPGQSLTLIATANQGSEATYESGFVIDKFPISRPNLTFSTLTVSNMSPEDSSIYLCSVPRHAYGYTFGSGTRLTVV.

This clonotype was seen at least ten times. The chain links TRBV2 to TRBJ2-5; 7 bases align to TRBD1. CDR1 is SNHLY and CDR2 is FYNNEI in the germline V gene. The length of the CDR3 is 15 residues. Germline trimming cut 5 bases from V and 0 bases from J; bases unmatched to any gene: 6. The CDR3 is CASSKSGTDQETQYF. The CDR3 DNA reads TGTGCCAGCAGTAAGTCCGGGACAGACCAAGAGACCCAGTACTTC.

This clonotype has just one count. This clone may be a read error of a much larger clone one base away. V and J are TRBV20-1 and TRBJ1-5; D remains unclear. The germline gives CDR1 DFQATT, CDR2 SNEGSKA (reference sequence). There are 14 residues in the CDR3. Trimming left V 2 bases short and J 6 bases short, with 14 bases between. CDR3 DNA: TGCAGTGCTAGAAGGCGGAGCGGCAGTCAGCCCCAGCATTTT. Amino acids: CSARRRSGSQPQHF.

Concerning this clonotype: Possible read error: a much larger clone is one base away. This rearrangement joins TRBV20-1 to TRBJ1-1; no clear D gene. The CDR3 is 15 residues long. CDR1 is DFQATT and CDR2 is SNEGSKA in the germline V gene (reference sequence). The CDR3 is CGARDPNWPVTEAFF. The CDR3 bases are TGCGGTGCTAGAGATCCTAATTGGCCGGTCACTGAAGCTTTCTTT.

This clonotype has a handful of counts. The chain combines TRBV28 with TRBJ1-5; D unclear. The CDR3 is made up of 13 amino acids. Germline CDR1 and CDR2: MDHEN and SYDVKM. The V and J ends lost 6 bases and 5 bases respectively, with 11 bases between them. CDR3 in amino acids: CASSATNHQPQHF. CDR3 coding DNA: TGTGCCAGCAGCGCTACAAACCATCAGCCCCAGCATTTT.

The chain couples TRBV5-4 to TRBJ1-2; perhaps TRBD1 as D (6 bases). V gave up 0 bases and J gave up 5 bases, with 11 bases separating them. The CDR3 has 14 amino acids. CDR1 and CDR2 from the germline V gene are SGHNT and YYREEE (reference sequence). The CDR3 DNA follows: TGTGCCAGCAGCTTGGGCAGGGGATATTATGGCTACACCTTC. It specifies CASSLGRGYYGYTF.

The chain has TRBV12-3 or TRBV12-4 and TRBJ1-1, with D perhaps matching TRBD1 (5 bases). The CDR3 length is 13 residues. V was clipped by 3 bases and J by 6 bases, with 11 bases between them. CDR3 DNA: TGTGCCAGCAGTTTGTTGGTGGGGGCTGAAGCTTTCTTT. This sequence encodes CASSLLVGAEAFF.

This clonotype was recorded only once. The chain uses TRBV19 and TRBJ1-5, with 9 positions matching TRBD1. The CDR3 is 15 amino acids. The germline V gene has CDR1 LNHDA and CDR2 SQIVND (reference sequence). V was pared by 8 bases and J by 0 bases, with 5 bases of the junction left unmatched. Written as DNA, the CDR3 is TGTGCCAGTGAGGACAGGGGCCGTAGCAATCAGCCCCAGCATTTT. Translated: CASEDRGRSNQPQHF.

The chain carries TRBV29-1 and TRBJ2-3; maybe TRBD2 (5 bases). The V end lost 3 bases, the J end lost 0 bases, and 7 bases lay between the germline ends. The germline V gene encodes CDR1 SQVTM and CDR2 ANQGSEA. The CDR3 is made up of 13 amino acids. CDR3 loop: CSVEGSSTDTQYF. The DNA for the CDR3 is TGCAGCGTTGAGGGGAGTAGCACAGATACGCAGTATTTT.

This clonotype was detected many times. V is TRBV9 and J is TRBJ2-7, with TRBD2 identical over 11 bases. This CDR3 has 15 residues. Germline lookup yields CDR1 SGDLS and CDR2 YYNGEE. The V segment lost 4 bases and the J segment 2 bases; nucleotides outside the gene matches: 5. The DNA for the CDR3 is TGTGCCAGCAGCCCGGGACTAGCGGAAACCTACGAGCAGTACTTC. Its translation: CASSPGLAETYEQYF.

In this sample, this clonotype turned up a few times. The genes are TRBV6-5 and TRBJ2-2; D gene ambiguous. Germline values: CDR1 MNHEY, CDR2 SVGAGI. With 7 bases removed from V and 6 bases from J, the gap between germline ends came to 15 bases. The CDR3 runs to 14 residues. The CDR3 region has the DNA TGTGCCAGCACGGCCACAGAGCACCCCGGGGAGCTGTTTTTT. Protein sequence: CASTATEHPGELFF.

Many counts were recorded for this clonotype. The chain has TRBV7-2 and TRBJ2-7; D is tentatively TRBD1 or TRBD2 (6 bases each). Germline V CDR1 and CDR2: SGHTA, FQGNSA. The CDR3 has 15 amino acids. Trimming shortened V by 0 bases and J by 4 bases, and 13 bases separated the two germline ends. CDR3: CASSLAAGQNYEQYF. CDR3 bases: TGTGCCAGCAGCTTAGCGGCGGGACAAAATTACGAGCAGTACTTC.

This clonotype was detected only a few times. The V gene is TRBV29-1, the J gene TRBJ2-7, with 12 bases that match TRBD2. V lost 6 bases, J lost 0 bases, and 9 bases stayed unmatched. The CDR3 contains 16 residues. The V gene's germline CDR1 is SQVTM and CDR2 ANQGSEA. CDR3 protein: CSVEGLAGGTSYEQYF. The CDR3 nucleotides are TGCAGCGTGGAGGGACTAGCGGGCGGGACCTCCTACGAGCAGTACTTC.

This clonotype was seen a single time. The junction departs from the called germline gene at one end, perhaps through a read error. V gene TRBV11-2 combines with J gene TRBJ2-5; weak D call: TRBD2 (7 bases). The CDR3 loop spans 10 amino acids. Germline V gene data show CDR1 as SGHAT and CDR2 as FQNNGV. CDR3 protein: CASTKGGGDF. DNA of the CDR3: TGTGCCAGCACCAAAGGGGGGGGGGACTTC.

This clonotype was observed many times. This chain's CDR3 is CAIKGYYEQYF. Here the CDR3 DNA reads TGTGCCATAAAAGGGTACTACGAGCAGTACTTC. V and J are TRBV10-3 and TRBJ2-7; D remains ambiguous. The CDR3 is 11 residues long. Per germline, CDR1 ENHRY and CDR2 SYGVKD. V was cut by 9 bases and J by 3 bases, with 9 bases left in between.

The CDR3 reads CASSMGFFDRSYQETQYF. DNA of the CDR3: TGTGCCAGTAGTATGGGGTTTTTCGACAGGAGCTACCAAGAGACCCAGTACTTC. The chain joins TRBV19 to TRBJ2-5, with D perhaps TRBD1 (6 bases). Germline V gene lookup returns CDR1 LNHDA and CDR2 SQIVND (reference sequence). V lost 3 bases and J lost 0, with 20 bases in between. The length of the CDR3 is 18 residues.

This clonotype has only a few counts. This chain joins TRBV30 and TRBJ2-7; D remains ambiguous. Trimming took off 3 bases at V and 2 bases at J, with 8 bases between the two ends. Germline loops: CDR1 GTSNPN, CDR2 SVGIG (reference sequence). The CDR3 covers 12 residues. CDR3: CAWRPGPYEQYF. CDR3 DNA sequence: TGTGCCTGGAGACCTGGTCCCTACGAGCAGTACTTC.

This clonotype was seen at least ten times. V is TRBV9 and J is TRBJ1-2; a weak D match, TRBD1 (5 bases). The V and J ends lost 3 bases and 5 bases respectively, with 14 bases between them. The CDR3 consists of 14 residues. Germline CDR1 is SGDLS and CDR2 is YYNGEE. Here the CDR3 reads CASSAGTPGYGYTF. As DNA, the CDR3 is TGTGCCAGCAGCGCTGGGACCCCTGGTTATGGCTACACCTTC.

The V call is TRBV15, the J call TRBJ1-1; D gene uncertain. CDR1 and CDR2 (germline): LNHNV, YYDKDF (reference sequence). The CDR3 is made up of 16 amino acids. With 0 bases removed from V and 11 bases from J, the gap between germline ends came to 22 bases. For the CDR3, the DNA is TGTGCCACCAGCAGAGATCCACTAAGGACGGGAGTGCGGGCTTTCTTT. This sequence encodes CATSRDPLRTGVRAFF. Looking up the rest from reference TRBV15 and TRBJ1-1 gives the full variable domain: DAMVIQNPRYQVTQFGKPVTLSCSQTLNHNVMYWYQQKSSQAPKLLFHYYDKDFNNEADTPDNFQSRRPNTSFCFLDIRSPGLGDTAMYLCATSRDPLRTGVRAFFGQGTRLTVV.